Reported below is one T cell receptor (beta chain). Seattle researchers signed up patients amid active infection and tracked them longitudinally. The sample originates from a study of blood T cell repertoires in COVID-19. Study in general: Nucleic acid was either cDNA or gDNA, and it came from T cells, B-cell-depleted T cells, or PBMCs.

CDR1 and CDR2 (germline): SGHTA, FQGNSA. The CDR3 spans 15 residues. The V end lost 2 bases, the J end lost 10 bases, and 15 bases lay between the germline ends. The authors' processing: Using reference gene primer amplification, nucleated cell counts were estimated. The assay was immunoSEQ multiplex PCR, and TCRdb's table has in-frame clones only and misses some. V and J calls and clone size are copied from that table; D and trimming were computed from the DNA. The sample contains 200,000 to 250,000 clones, over 80% of which appear only once. The TCR originated in a woman younger than 45 with COVID-19, enrolled during active disease. Sequences were obtained from peripheral blood. The chain joins TRBV7-2 to TRBJ1-6; D perhaps matches TRBD1 (5 bases). The chain's CDR3 is CASSLRGDQSSPLHF. CDR3 bases: TGTGCCAGCAGCTTACGGGGGGATCAGAGCTCACCCCTCCACTTT.